This TCR beta chain was found in a study of T cells in Graves' hyperthyroidism and ophthalmopathy. In the study overall: Peripheral blood was drawn at first diagnosis, prior to all treatment.

Trimming stripped 2 bases from V and 2 bases from J, with 10 bases between. Germline CDR1 and CDR2: KGHSH and LQKENI. The CDR3 sequence is 15 residues long. This clonotype was seen many times. Its antigen is currently unknown. Notes on the study in general: Ophthalmopathy was distinguished from stable hyperthyroidism by 13 V-J signatures.

Aged 18 to 65, the patients had hyperthyroidism that was newly diagnosed and had lasted under 2 months. Researchers amplified the TCR beta CDR3 regions from RNA transcripts. Primed by the HTBI set, a first-round RT-PCR was run on the TCR CDR3. TCRdb used MiXCR to reprocess the multiplex PCR reads, holding one entry per CDR3 protein. The table records 300,000 to 450,000 distinct CDR3 sequences, approximately 15% of them present only once. This TCR derives from a woman aged 18-29 years with Graves' hyperthyroidism that later progressed to Graves' ophthalmopathy. Sample: blood. J is TRBJ2-1 and V is TRBV18; a weak D match, TRBD1 (5 bases). CDR3 loop: CASSPYAGTYNEQFF. The DNA for the CDR3 is TGTGCCAGCTCACCATACGCAGGGACCTACAATGAGCAGTTCTTC.